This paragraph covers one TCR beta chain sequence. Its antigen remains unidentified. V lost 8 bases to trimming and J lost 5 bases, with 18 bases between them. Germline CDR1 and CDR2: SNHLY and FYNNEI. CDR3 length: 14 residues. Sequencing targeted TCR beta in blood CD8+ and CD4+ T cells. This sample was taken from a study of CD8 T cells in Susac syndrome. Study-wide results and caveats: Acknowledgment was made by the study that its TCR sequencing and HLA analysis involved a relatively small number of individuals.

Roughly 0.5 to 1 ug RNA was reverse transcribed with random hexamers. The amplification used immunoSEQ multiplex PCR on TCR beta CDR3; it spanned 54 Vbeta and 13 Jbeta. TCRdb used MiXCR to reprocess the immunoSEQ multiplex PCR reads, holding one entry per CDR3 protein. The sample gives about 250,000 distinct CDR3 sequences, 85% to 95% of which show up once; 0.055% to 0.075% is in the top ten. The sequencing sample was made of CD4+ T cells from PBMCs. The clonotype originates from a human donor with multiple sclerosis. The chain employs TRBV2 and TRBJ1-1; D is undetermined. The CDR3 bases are TGTGCCAGCGTTAGAGGACTGGGAGGGACTGAAGCTTTCTTT. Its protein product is CASVRGLGGTEAFF. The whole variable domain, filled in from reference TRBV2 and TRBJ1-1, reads EPEVTQTPSHQVTQMGQEVILRCVPISNHLYFYWYRQILGQKVEFLVSFYNNEISEKSEIFDDQFSVERPDGSNFTLKIRSTKLEDSAMYFCASVRGLGGTEAFFGQGTRLTVV.